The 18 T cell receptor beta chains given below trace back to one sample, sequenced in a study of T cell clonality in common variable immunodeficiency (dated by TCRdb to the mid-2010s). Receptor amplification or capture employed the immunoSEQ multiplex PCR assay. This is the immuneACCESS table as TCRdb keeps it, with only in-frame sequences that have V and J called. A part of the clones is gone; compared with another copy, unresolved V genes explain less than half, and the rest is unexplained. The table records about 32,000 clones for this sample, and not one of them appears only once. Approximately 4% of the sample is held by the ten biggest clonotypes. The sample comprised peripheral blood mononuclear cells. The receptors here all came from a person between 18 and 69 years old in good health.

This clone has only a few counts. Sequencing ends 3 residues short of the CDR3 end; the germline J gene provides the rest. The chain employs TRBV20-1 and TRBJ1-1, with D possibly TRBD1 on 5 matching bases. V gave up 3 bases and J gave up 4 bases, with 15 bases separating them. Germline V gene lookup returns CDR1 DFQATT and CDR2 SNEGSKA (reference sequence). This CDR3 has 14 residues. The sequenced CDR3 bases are TGCAGTGCTAGGTCTTTTCCAGGGAGCACTGAA. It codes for CSARSFPGSTE. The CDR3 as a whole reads CSARSFPGSTEAFF.

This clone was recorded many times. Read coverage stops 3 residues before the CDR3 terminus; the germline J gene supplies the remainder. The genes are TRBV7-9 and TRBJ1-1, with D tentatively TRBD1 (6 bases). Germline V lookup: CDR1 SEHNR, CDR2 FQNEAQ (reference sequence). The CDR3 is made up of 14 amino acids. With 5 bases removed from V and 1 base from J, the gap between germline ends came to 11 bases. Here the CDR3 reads CASSRGQSNTEAFF. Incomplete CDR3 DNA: TGTGCCAGCAGCAGAGGACAGTCGAACACTGAA. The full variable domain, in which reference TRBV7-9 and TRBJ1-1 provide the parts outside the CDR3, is DTGVSQNPRHKITKRGQNVTFRCDPISEHNRLYWYRQTLGQGPEFLTYFQNEAQLEKSRLLSDRFSAERPKGSFSTLEIQRTEQGDSAMYLCASSRGQSNTEAFFGQGTRLTVV.

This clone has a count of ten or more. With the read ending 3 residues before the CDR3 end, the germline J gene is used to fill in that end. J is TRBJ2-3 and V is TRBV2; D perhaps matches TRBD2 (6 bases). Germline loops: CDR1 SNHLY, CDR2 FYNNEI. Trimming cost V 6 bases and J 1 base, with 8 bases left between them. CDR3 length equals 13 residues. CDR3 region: CASRGTGTDTQYF. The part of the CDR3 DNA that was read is TGTGCCAGCAGAGGGACTGGCACAGATACG. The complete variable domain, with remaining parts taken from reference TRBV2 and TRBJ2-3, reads EPEVTQTPSHQVTQMGQEVILRCVPISNHLYFYWYRQILGQKVEFLVSFYNNEISEKSEIFDDQFSVERPDGSNFTLKIRSTKLEDSAMYFCASRGTGTDTQYFGPGTRLTVL.

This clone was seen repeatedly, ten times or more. This CDR3 is CSGSKASGGYTDTQYF. Incomplete CDR3 DNA: TGCAGTGGTTCAAAGGCTAGCGGGGGTTACACAGATACG. The chain links TRBV20-1 to TRBJ2-3, with 10 bases aligning to TRBD2. Sequencing ends 3 residues short of the CDR3 end; the germline J gene provides the rest. The CDR3 is 16 amino acids. Per germline, CDR1 DFQATT and CDR2 SNEGSKA (reference sequence). The V segment lost 7 bases and the J segment 2 bases; nucleotides outside the gene matches: 12.

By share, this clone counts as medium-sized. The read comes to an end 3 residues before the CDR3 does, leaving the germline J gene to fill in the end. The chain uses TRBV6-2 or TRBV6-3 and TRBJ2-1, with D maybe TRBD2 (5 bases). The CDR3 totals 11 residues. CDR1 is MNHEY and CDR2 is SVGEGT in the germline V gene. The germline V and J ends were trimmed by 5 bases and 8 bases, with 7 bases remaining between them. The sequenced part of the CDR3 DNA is TGTGCCAGCAGTCTAGCCTATGAG. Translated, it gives CASSLAYE. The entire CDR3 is CASSLAYEQFF.

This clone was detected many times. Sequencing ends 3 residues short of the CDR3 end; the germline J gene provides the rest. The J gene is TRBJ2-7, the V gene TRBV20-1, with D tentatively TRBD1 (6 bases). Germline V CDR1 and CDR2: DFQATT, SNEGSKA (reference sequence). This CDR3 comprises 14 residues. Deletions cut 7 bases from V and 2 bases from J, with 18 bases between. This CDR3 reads CSVFGLPGAYEQYF. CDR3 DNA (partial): TGCAGTGTTTTCGGTCTCCCAGGGGCCTACGAG.

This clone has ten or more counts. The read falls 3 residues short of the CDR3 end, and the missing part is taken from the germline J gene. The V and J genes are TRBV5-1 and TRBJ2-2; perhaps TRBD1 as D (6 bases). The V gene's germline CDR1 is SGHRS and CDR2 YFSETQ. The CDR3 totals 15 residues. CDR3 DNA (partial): TGCGCCAGCAGCTTGGTGGCAGGGGCAGGTGAAAAG. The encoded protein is CASSLVAGAGEK. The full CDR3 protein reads CASSLVAGAGEKLFF.

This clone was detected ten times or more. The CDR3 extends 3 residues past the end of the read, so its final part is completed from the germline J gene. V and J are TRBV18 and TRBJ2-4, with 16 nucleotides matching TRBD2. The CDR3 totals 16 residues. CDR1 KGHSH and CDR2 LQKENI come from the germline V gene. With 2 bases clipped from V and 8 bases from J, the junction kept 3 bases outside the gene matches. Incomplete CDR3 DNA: TGTGCCAGCTCACCAGAGGGACTAGCGGGAGGGGACATT. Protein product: CASSPEGLAGGDI. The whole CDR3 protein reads CASSPEGLAGGDIQYF. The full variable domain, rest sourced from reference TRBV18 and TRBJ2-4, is NAGVMQNPRHLVRRRGQEARLRCSPMKGHSHVYWYRQLPEEGLKFMVYLQKENIIDESGMPKERFSAEFPKEGPSILRIQQVVRGDSAAYFCASSPEGLAGGDIQYFGAGTRLSVL.

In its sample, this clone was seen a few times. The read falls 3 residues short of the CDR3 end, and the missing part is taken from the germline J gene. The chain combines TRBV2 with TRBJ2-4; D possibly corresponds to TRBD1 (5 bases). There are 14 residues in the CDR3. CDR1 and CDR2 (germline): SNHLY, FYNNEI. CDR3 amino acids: CASSEQGLDQPQYF. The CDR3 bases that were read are TGTGCCAGCAGTGAGCAGGGTTTGGATCAGCCT.

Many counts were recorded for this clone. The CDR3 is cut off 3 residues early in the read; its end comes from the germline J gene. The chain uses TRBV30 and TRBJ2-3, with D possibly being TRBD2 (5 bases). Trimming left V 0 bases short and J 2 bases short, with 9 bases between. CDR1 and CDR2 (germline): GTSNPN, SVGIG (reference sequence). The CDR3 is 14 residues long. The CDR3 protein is CAWSVAEFTDTQYF. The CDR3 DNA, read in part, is TGTGCCTGGAGTGTAGCGGAGTTCACAGATACG.

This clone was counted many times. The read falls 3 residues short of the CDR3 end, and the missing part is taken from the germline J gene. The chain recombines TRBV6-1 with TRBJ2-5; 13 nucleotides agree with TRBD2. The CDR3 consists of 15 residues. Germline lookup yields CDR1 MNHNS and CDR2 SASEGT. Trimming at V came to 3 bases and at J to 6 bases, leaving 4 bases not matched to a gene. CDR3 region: CASSEGTSGVKTQYF. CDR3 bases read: TGTGCCAGCAGTGAGGGGACTAGCGGGGTGAAGACC.

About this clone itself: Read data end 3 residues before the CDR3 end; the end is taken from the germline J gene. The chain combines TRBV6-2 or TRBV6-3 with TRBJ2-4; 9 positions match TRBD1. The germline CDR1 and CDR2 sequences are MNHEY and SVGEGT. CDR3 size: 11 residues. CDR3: CASSAGQGQYF. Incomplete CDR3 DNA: TGTGCCAGCAGTGCGGGACAGGGT.

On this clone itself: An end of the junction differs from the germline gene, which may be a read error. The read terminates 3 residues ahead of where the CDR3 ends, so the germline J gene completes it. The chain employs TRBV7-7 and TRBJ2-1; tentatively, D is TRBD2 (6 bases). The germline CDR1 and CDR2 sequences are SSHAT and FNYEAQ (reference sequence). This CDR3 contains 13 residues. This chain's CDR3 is CASSFGTQNEQFF. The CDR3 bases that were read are TGTGCTAGCAGCTTCGGGACTCAGAATGAG.

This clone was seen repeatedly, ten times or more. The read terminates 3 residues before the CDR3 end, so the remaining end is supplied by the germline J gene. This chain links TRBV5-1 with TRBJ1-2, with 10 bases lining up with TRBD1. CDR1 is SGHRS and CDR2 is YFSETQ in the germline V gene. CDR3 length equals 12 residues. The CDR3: CASSWSGQGYTF. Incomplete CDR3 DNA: TGCGCCAGCAGCTGGTCGGGACAGGGG.

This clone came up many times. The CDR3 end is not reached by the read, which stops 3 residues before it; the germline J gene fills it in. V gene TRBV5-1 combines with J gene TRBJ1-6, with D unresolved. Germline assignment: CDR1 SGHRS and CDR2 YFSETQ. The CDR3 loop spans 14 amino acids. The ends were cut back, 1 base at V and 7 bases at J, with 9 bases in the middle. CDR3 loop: CASSLRSANSPLHF. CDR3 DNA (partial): TGCGCCAGCAGCTTGCGAAGCGCAAATTCACCC.

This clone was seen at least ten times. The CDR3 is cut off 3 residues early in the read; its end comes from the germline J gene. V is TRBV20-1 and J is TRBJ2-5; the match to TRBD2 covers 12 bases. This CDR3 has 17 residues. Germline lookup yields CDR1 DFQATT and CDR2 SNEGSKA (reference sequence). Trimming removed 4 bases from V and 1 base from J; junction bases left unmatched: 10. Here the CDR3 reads CSAMGASGRGAQETQYF. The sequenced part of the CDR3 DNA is TGCAGTGCTATGGGGGCTAGCGGGAGGGGAGCCCAAGAGACC.

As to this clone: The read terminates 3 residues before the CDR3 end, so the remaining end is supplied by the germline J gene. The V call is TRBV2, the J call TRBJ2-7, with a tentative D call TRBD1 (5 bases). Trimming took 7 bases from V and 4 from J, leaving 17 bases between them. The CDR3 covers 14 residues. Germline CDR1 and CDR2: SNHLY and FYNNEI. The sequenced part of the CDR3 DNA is TGTGCCAGCACAGGGCTGGGAAGTGAGTACGAG. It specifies CASTGLGSEYE. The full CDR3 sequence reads CASTGLGSEYEQYF.

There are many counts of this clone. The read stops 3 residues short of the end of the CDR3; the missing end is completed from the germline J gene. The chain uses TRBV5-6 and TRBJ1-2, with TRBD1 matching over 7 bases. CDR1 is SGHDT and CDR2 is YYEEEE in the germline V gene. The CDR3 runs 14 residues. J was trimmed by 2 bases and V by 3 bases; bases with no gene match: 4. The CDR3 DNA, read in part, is TGTGCCAGCAGCTCGGGACAGCAAAACTATGGC. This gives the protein CASSSGQQNYG. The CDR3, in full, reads CASSSGQQNYGYTF.